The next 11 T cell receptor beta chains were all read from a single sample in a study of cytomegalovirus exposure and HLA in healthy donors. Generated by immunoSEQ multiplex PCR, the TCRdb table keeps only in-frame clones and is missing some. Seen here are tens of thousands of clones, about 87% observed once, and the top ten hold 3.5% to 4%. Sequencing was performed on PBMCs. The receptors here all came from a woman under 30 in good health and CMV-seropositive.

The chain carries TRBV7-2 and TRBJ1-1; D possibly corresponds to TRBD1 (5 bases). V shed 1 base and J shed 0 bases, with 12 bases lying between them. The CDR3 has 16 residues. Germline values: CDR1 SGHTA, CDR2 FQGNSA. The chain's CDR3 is CASSLGWGGVNTEAFF. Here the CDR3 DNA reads TGTGCCAGCAGCTTAGGGTGGGGAGGGGTGAACACTGAAGCTTTCTTT.

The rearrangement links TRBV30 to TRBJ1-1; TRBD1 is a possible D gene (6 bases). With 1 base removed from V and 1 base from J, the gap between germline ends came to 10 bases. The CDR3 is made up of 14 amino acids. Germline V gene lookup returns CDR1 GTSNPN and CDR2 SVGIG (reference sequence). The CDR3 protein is CAWSGARGNTEAFF. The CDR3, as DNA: TGTGCCTGGAGTGGAGCCAGGGGGAACACTGAAGCTTTCTTT.

The CDR3, as DNA: TGTGCCAGCAGTTGGGAGAGCTCCTACGAGCAGTACTTC. Its protein product is CASSWESSYEQYF. The V call is TRBV6-5, the J call TRBJ2-7; the D gene is possibly TRBD2 (5 bases). From germline, CDR1 is MNHEY and CDR2 SVGAGI. V lost 4 bases and J 0 bases, leaving 7 bases between the germline ends. This CDR3 has 13 amino acids.

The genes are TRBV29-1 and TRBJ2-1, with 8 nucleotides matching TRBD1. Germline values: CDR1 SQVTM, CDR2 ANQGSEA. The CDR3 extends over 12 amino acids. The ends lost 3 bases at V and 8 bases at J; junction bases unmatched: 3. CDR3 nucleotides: TGCAGCGTTGACGGACAGGGCTATGAGCAGTTCTTC. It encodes CSVDGQGYEQFF.

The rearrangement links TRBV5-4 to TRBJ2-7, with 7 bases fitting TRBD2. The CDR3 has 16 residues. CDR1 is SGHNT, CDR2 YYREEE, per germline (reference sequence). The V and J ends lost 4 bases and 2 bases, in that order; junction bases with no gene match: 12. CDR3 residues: CASSRSPGLQAYEQYF. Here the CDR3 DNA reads TGTGCCAGCAGCCGGTCTCCGGGACTACAAGCCTACGAGCAGTACTTC.

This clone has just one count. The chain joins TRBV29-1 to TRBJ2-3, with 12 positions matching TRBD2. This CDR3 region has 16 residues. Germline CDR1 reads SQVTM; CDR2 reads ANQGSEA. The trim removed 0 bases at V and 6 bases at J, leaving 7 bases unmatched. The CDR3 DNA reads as TGCAGCGTTGAAGATGTCCCTAGCGGGGGGGAGGATACGCAGTATTTT. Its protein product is CSVEDVPSGGEDTQYF.

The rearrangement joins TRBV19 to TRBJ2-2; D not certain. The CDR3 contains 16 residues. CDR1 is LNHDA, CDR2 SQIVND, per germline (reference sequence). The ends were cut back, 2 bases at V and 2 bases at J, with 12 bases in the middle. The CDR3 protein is CASSIKETRNTGELFF. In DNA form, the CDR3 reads TGTGCCAGTAGTATAAAAGAGACAAGAAACACCGGGGAGCTGTTTTTT.

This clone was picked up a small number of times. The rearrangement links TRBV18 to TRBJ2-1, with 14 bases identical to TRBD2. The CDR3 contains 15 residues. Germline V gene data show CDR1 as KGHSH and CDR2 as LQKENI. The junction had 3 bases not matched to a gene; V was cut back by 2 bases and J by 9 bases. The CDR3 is CASSPFGLAGGEQFF. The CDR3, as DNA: TGTGCCAGCTCACCATTTGGACTAGCGGGAGGTGAGCAGTTCTTC. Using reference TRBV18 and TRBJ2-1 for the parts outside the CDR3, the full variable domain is NAGVMQNPRHLVRRRGQEARLRCSPMKGHSHVYWYRQLPEEGLKFMVYLQKENIIDESGMPKERFSAEFPKEGPSILRIQQVVRGDSAAYFCASSPFGLAGGEQFFGPGTRLTVL.

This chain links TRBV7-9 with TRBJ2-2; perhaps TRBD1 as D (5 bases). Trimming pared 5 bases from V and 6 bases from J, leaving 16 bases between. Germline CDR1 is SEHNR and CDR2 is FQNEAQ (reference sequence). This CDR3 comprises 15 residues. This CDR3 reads CASSRPVGVSGELFF. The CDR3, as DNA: TGTGCCAGCAGCCGCCCTGTAGGGGTCTCCGGGGAGCTGTTTTTT. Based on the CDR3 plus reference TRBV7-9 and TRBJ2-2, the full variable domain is DTGVSQNPRHKITKRGQNVTFRCDPISEHNRLYWYRQTLGQGPEFLTYFQNEAQLEKSRLLSDRFSAERPKGSFSTLEIQRTEQGDSAMYLCASSRPVGVSGELFFGEGSRLTVL.

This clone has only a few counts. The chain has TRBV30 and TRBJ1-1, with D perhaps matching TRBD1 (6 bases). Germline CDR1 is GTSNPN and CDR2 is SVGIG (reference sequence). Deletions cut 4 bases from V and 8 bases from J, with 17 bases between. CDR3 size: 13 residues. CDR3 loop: CAWMIRQGLEAFF. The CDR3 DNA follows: TGTGCCTGGATGATTCGGCAGGGGCTGGAAGCTTTCTTT.

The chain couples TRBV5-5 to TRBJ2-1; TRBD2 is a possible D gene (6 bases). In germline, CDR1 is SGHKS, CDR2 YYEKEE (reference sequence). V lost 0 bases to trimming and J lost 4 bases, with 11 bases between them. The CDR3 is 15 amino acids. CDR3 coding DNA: TGTGCCAGCAGCTTGGGGGCCGGGGGTTACAATGAGCAGTTCTTC. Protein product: CASSLGAGGYNEQFF.